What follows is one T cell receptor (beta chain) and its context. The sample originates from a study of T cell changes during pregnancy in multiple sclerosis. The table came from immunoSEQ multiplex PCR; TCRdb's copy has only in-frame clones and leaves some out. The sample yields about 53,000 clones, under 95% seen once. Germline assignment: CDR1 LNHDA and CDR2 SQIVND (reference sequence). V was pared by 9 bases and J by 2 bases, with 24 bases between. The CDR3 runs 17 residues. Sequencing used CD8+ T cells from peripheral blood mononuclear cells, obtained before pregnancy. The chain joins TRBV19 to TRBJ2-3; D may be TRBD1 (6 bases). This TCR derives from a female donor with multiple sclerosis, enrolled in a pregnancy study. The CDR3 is CASTSGQLLAHTDTQYF. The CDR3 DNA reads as TGTGCCAGCACCTCTGGACAGCTCCTAGCCCACACAGATACGCAGTATTTT.